These 8 T cell receptor beta chains originate from one sample sequenced in a study of cytomegalovirus exposure and HLA in healthy donors. In the PCR, 60 Vbeta and 13 Jbeta primers were used. Only in-frame clones appear in the TCRdb table, and some are missing; sequencing was by immunoSEQ multiplex PCR. The sample consists of approximately 150,000 clones, around 74% of them appearing once. The sample taken for sequencing was PBMCs. The receptors were sampled from a female donor in good health and CMV-seronegative.

The rearrangement links TRBV6-6 to TRBJ2-7, with 8 bases that match TRBD1. This CDR3 is 15 amino acids long. Germline-derived CDR1 and CDR2 are MNHNY and SVGAGI (reference sequence). With V trimmed by 5 bases and J by 2 bases, 8 bases remained unmatched. CDR3 loop: CASSNTGTGAYEQYF. In DNA, the CDR3 is TGTGCCAGCAGTAACACCGGGACAGGAGCCTACGAGCAGTACTTC.

The V gene is TRBV28, the J gene TRBJ2-5; 9 bases agree with TRBD2. Germline CDR1 reads MDHEN; CDR2 reads SYDVKM. Losses at the gene ends were 7 bases for V and 0 bases for J; bases not matched to a gene: 6. CDR3 length: 15 amino acids. CDR3 DNA: TGTGCCAGCACTCGCGGGGGGGGACACCAAGAGACCCAGTACTTC. Protein product: CASTRGGGHQETQYF.

This rearrangement joins TRBV4-3 to TRBJ1-6; D unclear. Germline CDR1 and CDR2: LGHNA and YSLEER. This CDR3 is 16 amino acids long. V was cut by 0 bases and J by 7 bases, with 13 bases left in between. CDR3 residues: CASSQEAGSGNSPLHF. The CDR3 DNA reads TGCGCCAGCAGCCAAGAGGCGGGCAGCGGAAATTCACCCCTCCACTTT.

This clone was counted only a few times. The V and J genes are TRBV19 and TRBJ2-1; D is unresolved. CDR3 length: 15 residues. V was shortened by 8 bases and J by 0 bases, with 14 bases between the two germline ends. The V gene's germline CDR1 is LNHDA and CDR2 SQIVND (reference sequence). DNA of the CDR3: TGTGCCAGTGGATCTTTAAGGAGCTCCTACAATGAGCAGTTCTTC. It is translated as CASGSLRSSYNEQFF.

The chain links TRBV28 to TRBJ2-1; 8 bases are shared with TRBD2. Germline CDR1 MDHEN, CDR2 SYDVKM. The CDR3 has 14 amino acids. J lost 4 bases, V lost 5 bases, and 4 bases had no gene match. In DNA form, the CDR3 reads TGTGCCAGCAGTCAGATAGCGGGATACAATGAGCAGTTCTTC. This gives the protein CASSQIAGYNEQFF. The full variable domain, in which reference TRBV28 and TRBJ2-1 provide the parts outside the CDR3, is DVKVTQSSRYLVKRTGEKVFLECVQDMDHENMFWYRQDPGLGLRLIYFSYDVKMKEKGDIPEGYSVSREKKERFSLILESASTNQTSMYLCASSQIAGYNEQFFGPGTRLTVL.

The chain links TRBV2 to TRBJ2-7; the match to TRBD1 covers 8 bases. The germline V gene encodes CDR1 SNHLY and CDR2 FYNNEI. This CDR3 is 15 amino acids long. V shed 8 bases, J shed 6 bases, and the junction held 15 bases outside the gene matches. This CDR3 is CASGRGQGAQSEQYF. Here the CDR3 DNA reads TGTGCCAGCGGTCGGGGTCAGGGGGCGCAGAGCGAGCAGTACTTC. Full variable domain (rest looked up from reference TRBV2 and TRBJ2-7): EPEVTQTPSHQVTQMGQEVILRCVPISNHLYFYWYRQILGQKVEFLVSFYNNEISEKSEIFDDQFSVERPDGSNFTLKIRSTKLEDSAMYFCASGRGQGAQSEQYFGPGTRLTVT.

V gene TRBV5-1 combines with J gene TRBJ2-2, with 8 positions matching TRBD2. The V and J ends lost 4 bases and 3 bases, in that order; junction bases with no gene match: 5. CDR1 is SGHRS and CDR2 is YFSETQ in the germline V gene. The CDR3 has 15 amino acids. The CDR3 reads CASSMSGGDTGELFF. As DNA, the CDR3 is TGCGCCAGCAGCATGAGCGGGGGTGACACCGGGGAGCTGTTTTTT.

This chain uses TRBV10-2 with TRBJ2-2; 13 bases match TRBD2. The CDR3 has 15 amino acids. Germline CDR1 reads WSHSY; CDR2 reads SAAADI. V shed 4 bases and J 6 bases; nucleotides not matched to a gene: 2. The DNA for the CDR3 is TGCGCCAGCAGTGCACTAGCGGGAGGGGCCGGGGAGCTGTTTTTT. As protein: CASSALAGGAGELFF.